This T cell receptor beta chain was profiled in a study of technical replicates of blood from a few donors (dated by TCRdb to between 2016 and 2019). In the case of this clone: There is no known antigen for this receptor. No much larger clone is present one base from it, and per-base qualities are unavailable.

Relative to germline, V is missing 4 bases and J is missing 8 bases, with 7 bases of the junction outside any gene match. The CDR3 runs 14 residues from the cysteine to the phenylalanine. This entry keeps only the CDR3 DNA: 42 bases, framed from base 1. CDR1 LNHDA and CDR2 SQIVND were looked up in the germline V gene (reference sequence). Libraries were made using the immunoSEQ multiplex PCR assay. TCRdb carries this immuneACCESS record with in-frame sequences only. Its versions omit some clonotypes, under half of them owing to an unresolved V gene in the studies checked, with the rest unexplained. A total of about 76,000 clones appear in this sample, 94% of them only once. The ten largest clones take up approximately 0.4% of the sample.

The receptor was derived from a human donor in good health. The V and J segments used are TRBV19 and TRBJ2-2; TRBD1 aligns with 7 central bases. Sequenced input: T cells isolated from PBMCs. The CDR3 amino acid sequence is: CASSKLTGLGELFF. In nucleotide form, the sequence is TGTGCCAGTAGTAAATTGACAGGGTTAGGGGAGCTGTTTTTT.